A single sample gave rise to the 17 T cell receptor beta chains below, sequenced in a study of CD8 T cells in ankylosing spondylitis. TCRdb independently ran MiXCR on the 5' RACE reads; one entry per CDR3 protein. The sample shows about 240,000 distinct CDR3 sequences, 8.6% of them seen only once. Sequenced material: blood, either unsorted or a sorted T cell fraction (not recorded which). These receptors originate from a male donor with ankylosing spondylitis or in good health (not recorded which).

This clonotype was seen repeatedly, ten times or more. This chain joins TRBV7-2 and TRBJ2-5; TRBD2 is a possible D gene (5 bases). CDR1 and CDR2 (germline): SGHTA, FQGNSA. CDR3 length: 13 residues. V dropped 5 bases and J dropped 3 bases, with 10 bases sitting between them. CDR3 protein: CASSPTREETQYF. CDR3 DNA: TGTGCCAGCAGCCCCACTAGGGAAGAGACCCAGTACTTC. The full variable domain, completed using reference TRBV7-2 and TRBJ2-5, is GAGVSQSPSNKVTEKGKDVELRCDPISGHTALYWYRQSLGQGLEFLIYFQGNSAPDKSGLPSDRFSAERTGGSVSTLTIQRTQQEDSAVYLCASSPTREETQYFGPGTRLLVL.

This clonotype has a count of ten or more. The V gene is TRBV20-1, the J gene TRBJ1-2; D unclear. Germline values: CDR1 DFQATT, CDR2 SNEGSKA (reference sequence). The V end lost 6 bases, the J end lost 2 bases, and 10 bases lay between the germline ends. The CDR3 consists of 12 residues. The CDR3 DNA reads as TGCAGTGCCCGCCGGAAAAACTATGGCTACACCTTC. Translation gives CSARRKNYGYTF.

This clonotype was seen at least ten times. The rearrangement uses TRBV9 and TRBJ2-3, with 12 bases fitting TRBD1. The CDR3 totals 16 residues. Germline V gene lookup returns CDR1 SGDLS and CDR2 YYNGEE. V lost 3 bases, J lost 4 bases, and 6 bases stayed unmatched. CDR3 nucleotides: TGTGCCAGCAGCGAAACCTGGGACAGGGGGCCAGATACGCAGTATTTT. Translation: CASSETWDRGPDTQYF. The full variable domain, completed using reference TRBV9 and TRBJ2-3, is DSGVTQTPKHLITATGQRVTLRCSPRSGDLSVYWYQQSLDQGLQFLIQYYNGEERAKGNILERFSAQQFPDLHSELNLSSLELGDSALYFCASSETWDRGPDTQYFGPGTRLTVL.

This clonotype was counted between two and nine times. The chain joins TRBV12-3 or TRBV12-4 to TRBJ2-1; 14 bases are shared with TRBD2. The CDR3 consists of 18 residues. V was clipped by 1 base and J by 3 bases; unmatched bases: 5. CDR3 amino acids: CASSLVTSGRALYNEQFF. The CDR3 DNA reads TGTGCCAGCAGTTTAGTGACTAGCGGGAGGGCCCTCTACAATGAGCAGTTCTTC.

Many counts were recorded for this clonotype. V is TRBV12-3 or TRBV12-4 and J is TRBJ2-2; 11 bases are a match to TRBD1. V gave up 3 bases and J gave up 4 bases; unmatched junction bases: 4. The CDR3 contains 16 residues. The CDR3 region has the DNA TGTGCCAGCAGTTTTGGACAGGGGGCTATCACCGGGGAGCTGTTTTTT. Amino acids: CASSFGQGAITGELFF.

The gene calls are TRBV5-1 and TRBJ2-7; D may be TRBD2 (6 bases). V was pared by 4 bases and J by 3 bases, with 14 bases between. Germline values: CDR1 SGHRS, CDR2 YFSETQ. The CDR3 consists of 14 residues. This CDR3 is CASSVGLKNYEQYF. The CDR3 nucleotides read TGCGCCAGCAGCGTGGGACTTAAGAACTACGAGCAGTACTTC.

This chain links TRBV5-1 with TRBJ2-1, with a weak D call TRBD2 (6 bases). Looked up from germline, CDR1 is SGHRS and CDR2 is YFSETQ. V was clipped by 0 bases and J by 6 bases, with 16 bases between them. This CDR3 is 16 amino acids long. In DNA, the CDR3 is TGCGCCAGCAGCTTGGCCCGGCGGGGTATAGGCAATGAGCAGTTCTTC. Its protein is CASSLARRGIGNEQFF.

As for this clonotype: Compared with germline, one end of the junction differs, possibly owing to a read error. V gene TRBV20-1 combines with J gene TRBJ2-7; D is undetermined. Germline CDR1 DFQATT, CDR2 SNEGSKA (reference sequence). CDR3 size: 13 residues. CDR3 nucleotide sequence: TGCAGTGCTAGTTCAGTTAACTCCCACGAGCAGTACTTC. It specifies CSASSVNSHEQYF.

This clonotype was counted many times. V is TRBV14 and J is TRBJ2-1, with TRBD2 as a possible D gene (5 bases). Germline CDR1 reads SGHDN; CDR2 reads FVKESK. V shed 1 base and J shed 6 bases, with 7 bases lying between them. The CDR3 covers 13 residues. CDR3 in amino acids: CASSQARANEQFF. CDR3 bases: TGTGCCAGCAGCCAAGCGCGGGCCAATGAGCAGTTCTTC.

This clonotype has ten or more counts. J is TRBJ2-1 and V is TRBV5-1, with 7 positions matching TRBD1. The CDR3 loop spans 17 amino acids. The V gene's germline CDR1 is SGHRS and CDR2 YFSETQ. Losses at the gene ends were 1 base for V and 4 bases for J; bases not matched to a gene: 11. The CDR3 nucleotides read TGCGCCAGCAGCTTGAGTCTTAGCGCACAGGGGTACAATGAGCAGTTCTTC. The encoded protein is CASSLSLSAQGYNEQFF.

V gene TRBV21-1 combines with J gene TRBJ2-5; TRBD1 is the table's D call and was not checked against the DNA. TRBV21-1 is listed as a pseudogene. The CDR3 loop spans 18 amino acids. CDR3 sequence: CASSNLCMGTGGQETQYF. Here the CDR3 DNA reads TGTGCCAGCAGCAATCTCTGCATGGGGACAGGGGGGCAAGAGACCCAGTACTTC.

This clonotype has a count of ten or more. In DNA, the CDR3 is TGCGCCAGCAGCCCCGGGACAGGGAACACTGAAGCTTTCTTT. As protein: CASSPGTGNTEAFF. The chain has TRBV5-1 and TRBJ1-1; 8 bases match TRBD1. Germline V gene lookup returns CDR1 SGHRS and CDR2 YFSETQ. The ends lost 4 bases at V and 1 base at J; junction bases unmatched: 3. The CDR3 runs to 14 residues. Full variable domain (rest looked up from reference TRBV5-1 and TRBJ1-1): KAGVTQTPRYLIKTRGQQVTLSCSPISGHRSVSWYQQTPGQGLQFLFEYFSETQRNKGNFPGRFSGRQFSNSRSEMNVSTLELGDSALYLCASSPGTGNTEAFFGQGTRLTVV.

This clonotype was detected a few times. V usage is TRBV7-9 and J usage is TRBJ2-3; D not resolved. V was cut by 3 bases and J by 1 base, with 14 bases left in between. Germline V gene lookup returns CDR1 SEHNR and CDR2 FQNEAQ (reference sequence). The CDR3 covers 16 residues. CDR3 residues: CASSFTNKERTDTQYF. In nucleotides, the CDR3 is TGTGCCAGCAGCTTCACGAATAAGGAACGCACAGATACGCAGTATTTT.

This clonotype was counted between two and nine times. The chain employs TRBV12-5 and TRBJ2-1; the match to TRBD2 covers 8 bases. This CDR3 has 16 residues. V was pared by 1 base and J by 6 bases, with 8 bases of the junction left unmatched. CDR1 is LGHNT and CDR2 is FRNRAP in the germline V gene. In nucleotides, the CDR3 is TGTGCTAGTGGTTTGGACCCGGGGGGGCCGAGCAATGAGCAGTTCTTC. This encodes CASGLDPGGPSNEQFF. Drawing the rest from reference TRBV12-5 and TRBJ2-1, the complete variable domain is DARVTQTPRHKVTEMGQEVTMRCQPILGHNTVFWYRQTMMQGLELLAYFRNRAPLDDSGMPKDRFSAEMPDATLATLKIQPSEPRDSAVYFCASGLDPGGPSNEQFFGPGTRLTVL.

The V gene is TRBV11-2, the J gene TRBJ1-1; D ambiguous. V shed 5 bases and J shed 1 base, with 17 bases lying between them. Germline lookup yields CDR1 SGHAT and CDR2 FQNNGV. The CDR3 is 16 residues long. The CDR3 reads CASSPLPGAGNTEAFF. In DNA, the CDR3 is TGTGCCAGCAGCCCGCTCCCCGGAGCGGGGAACACTGAAGCTTTCTTT.

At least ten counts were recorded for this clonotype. The CDR3 here is CSVLRGGPYNEQFF. For the CDR3, the DNA is TGCAGTGTCCTACGGGGGGGCCCTTACAATGAGCAGTTCTTC. The genes are TRBV20-1 and TRBJ2-1, with 8 bases lining up with TRBD2. The CDR3 has 14 amino acids. The germline CDR1 and CDR2 sequences are DFQATT and SNEGSKA (reference sequence). After removal of 7 bases from V and 4 bases from J, the junction contained 9 bases not matched to a gene.

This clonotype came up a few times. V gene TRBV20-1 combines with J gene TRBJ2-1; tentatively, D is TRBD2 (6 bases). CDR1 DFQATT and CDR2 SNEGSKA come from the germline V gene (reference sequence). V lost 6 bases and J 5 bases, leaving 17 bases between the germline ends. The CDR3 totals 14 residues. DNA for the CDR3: TGCAGTGCCCTTTCGGGACTTTCGAACAATGAGCAGTTCTTC. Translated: CSALSGLSNNEQFF.